These 2 T cell receptor beta chains share one sample of origin, sequenced in a study of T cell responses to AZD1222 COVID-19 vaccine. Clones were sequenced by immunoSEQ multiplex PCR, and TCRdb holds only the in-frame ones, with some missing. Of 150,000 to 200,000 clones listed, almost 95% are singletons. Sequenced material: peripheral blood, taken on day 0 of AZD1222 vaccination. The receptors stem from an adult in good health.

V gene TRBV3-1 (or the pseudogene TRBV3-2) combines with J gene TRBJ2-7; TRBD2 is a possible D gene (5 bases). This CDR3 contains 14 residues. V was trimmed by 7 bases and J by 3 bases, leaving 16 bases between them. Per the germline V gene, CDR1 is LGHDT and CDR2 is YNNKEL (reference sequence). This CDR3 is CASNDGGPHYEQYF. CDR3 bases: TGTGCCAGCAACGACGGCGGGCCCCACTACGAGCAGTACTTC.

The V and J genes are TRBV5-1 and TRBJ2-2, with 12 bases aligning to TRBD2. This CDR3 is 16 amino acids long. J lost 5 bases, V lost 10 bases, and 12 bases had no gene match. Germline assignment: CDR1 SGHRS and CDR2 YFSETQ. CDR3 loop: CASQRLAGVKTGELFF. For the CDR3, the DNA is TGCGCCTCACAGCGACTAGCGGGAGTAAAAACCGGGGAGCTGTTTTTT.